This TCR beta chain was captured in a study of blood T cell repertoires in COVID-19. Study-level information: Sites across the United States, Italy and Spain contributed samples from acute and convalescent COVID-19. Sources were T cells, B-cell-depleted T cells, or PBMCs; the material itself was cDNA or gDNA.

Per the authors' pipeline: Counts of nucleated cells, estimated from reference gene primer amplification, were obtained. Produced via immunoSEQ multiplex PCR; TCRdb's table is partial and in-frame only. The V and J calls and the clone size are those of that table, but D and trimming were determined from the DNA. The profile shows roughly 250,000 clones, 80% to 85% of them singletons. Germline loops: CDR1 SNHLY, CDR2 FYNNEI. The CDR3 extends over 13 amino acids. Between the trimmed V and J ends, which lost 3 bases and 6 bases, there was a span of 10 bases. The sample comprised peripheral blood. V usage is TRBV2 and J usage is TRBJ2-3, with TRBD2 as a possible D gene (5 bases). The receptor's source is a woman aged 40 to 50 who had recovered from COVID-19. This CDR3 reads CASSDGGSDTQYF. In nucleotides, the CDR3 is TGTGCCAGCAGTGATGGAGGATCTGATACGCAGTATTTT. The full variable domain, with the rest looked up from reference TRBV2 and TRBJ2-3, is EPEVTQTPSHQVTQMGQEVILRCVPISNHLYFYWYRQILGQKVEFLVSFYNNEISEKSEIFDDQFSVERPDGSNFTLKIRSTKLEDSAMYFCASSDGGSDTQYFGPGTRLTVL.